A single sample gave rise to the 27 T cell receptor beta chains below, sequenced in a study of T-cell memory formation after mild COVID-19. TCRdb re-called the 5' RACE reads with MiXCR, one entry per CDR3 protein. The repertoire holds a few hundred thousand distinct CDR3 sequences, more than 15% seen once, with about a fifth in the top ten. Material: PBMCs or a T cell subset sorted from them (not recorded which). The source is a man aged 18 to 30 who had mild COVID-19 (a few samples of this study predate the infection). Cell type and time point are not known.

The chain links TRBV20-1 to TRBJ1-2; D is uncertain. Germline V CDR1 and CDR2: DFQATT, SNEGSKA (reference sequence). This CDR3 spans 13 amino acids. Trimming cost V 3 bases and J 5 bases, with 13 bases left between them. CDR3 sequence (DNA): TGCAGTGCTAGGTTCCGGGATTGGTATGGCTACACCTTC. Its translation is CSARFRDWYGYTF.

V gene TRBV5-1 combines with J gene TRBJ1-1; D remains ambiguous. The V gene's germline CDR1 is SGHRS and CDR2 YFSETQ. Between the trimmed V and J ends, which lost 0 bases and 3 bases, there was a span of 6 bases. This CDR3 comprises 13 residues. CDR3 in amino acids: CASSLVSDTEAFF. CDR3 coding DNA: TGCGCCAGCAGCTTGGTGTCAGACACTGAAGCTTTCTTT.

The gene calls are TRBV20-1 and TRBJ2-7; 9 positions agree with TRBD1. The CDR3 totals 14 residues. V lost 0 bases, J lost 5 bases, and 5 bases stayed unmatched. Germline CDR1 DFQATT, CDR2 SNEGSKA (reference sequence). CDR3 region: CSARDSQGADEQYV. CDR3 DNA: TGCAGTGCTAGAGATTCACAGGGGGCCGACGAGCAGTACGTC.

This clonotype was recorded a few times. This sequence joins TRBV7-9 and TRBJ2-7; maybe TRBD1 (6 bases). Germline lookup yields CDR1 SEHNR and CDR2 FQNEAQ (reference sequence). CDR3 size: 14 residues. V was trimmed by 6 bases and J by 5 bases, leaving 17 bases between them. The CDR3 sequence: CASSPTGSWNEQYF. CDR3 bases: TGTGCCAGCAGTCCGACAGGTTCTTGGAACGAGCAGTACTTC.

This clonotype was detected only a few times. V is TRBV3-1 and J is TRBJ1-4; D is ambiguous. The CDR3 covers 12 residues. Germline lookup yields CDR1 LGHDT and CDR2 YNNKEL (reference sequence). V lost 4 bases and J 8 bases, leaving 8 bases between the germline ends. This CDR3 is CASSPPGEKLFF. In nucleotides, the CDR3 is TGTGCCAGCAGCCCCCCAGGAGAAAAACTGTTTTTT. The full variable domain, completed using reference TRBV3-1 and TRBJ1-4, is DTAVSQTPKYLVTQMGNDKSIKCEQNLGHDTMYWYKQDSKKFLKIMFSYNNKELIINETVPNRFSPKSPDKAHLNLHINSLELGDSAVYFCASSPPGEKLFFGSGTQLSVL.

A remark on this clonotype: One end of the junction varies from germline; a read error may be responsible. The chain has TRBV3-1 and TRBJ2-2, with a tentative D call TRBD2 (5 bases). CDR1 and CDR2 (germline): LGHDT, YNNKEL (reference sequence). This CDR3 spans 17 amino acids. CDR3 amino acids: CACSQGGGRVTTGELFF. In DNA, the CDR3 is TGTGCCTGCAGCCAAGGCGGCGGGCGGGTCACCACCGGGGAGCTGTTTTTT.

This rearrangement joins TRBV20-1 to TRBJ2-5, with D tentatively TRBD2 (5 bases). Germline V lookup: CDR1 DFQATT, CDR2 SNEGSKA (reference sequence). This CDR3 is 13 amino acids long. Trimming cost V 5 bases and J 2 bases, with 12 bases left between them. The CDR3 DNA reads as TGCAGTGCTGGAGGACCGGATCAAGAGACCCAGTACTTC. Protein sequence: CSAGGPDQETQYF.

The table lists this clonotype with a few counts. The rearrangement joins TRBV6-5 to TRBJ2-7, with D unresolved. The CDR3 is made up of 18 amino acids. Germline lookup yields CDR1 MNHEY and CDR2 SVGAGI. Trimming removed 0 bases at V and 2 bases at J, with 20 bases between. The CDR3 reads CASSYSFRVGLTTYEQYF. The CDR3 DNA follows: TGTGCCAGCAGTTACTCATTCCGCGTGGGATTAACAACCTACGAGCAGTACTTC.

CDR3 region: CATSDPGGESYNEQFF. The DNA for the CDR3 is TGTGCCACCAGTGACCCCGGTGGGGAAAGCTACAATGAGCAGTTCTTC. The chain carries TRBV24-1 and TRBJ2-1; D is unclear. The germline CDR1 and CDR2 sequences are KGHDR and SFDVKD. Deletions cut 4 bases from V and 3 bases from J, with 15 bases between. The CDR3 is 16 amino acids.

There are many counts of this clonotype. The gene calls are TRBV20-1 and TRBJ2-3; TRBD2 agrees at 7 bases. This CDR3 is 14 amino acids long. Germline V CDR1 and CDR2: DFQATT, SNEGSKA (reference sequence). Trimming removed 0 bases from V and 5 bases from J; junction bases left unmatched: 5. DNA of the CDR3: TGCAGTGCTAGAGAGGGGCTAGCGGTAGATACGCAGTATTTT. Encoded protein: CSAREGLAVDTQYF.

The gene calls are TRBV4-3 and TRBJ1-2; D unresolved. Germline V gene lookup returns CDR1 LGHNA and CDR2 YSLEER. The length of the CDR3 is 14 residues. The V and J ends lost 1 base and 5 bases respectively, with 11 bases between them. CDR3 sequence: CASSQAPGKYGYTF. DNA of the CDR3: TGCGCCAGCAGCCAAGCTCCGGGAAAATATGGCTACACCTTC.

V is TRBV19 and J is TRBJ2-3; no definite D call. Germline loops: CDR1 LNHDA, CDR2 SQIVND (reference sequence). V lost 2 bases to trimming and J lost 6 bases, with 6 bases between them. The CDR3 has 12 amino acids. The CDR3 loop reads CASSINADTQYF. CDR3 coding DNA: TGTGCCAGTAGTATAAACGCGGATACGCAGTATTTT.

This clonotype was counted between two and nine times. As DNA, the CDR3 is TGTGCCAGCGCCAAAGAGGGGTTCTATGGCTACACCTTC. It yields the protein CASAKEGFYGYTF. The chain combines TRBV6-5 with TRBJ1-2, with TRBD1 as a possible D gene (5 bases). This CDR3 has 13 residues. Germline V lookup: CDR1 MNHEY, CDR2 SVGAGI. V dropped 8 bases and J dropped 4 bases, with 14 bases sitting between them.

The chain uses TRBV27 and TRBJ2-3; D is unresolved. Germline V gene lookup returns CDR1 MNHEY and CDR2 SMNVEV (reference sequence). The ends were cut back, 4 bases at V and 0 bases at J, with 14 bases in the middle. The CDR3 contains 16 residues. CDR3 DNA sequence: TGTGCCAGCAGTTCCCTCTCGCGGATTAGCACAGATACGCAGTATTTT. Protein: CASSSLSRISTDTQYF.

This rearrangement joins TRBV5-6 to TRBJ2-7, with TRBD1 as a possible D gene (5 bases). Deletions cut 3 bases from V and 4 bases from J, with 17 bases between. The CDR3 has 15 residues. Per the germline V gene, CDR1 is SGHDT and CDR2 is YYEEEE. CDR3 bases: TGTGCCAGCAGCTACCAACAGGTTAGGGCGTACGAGCAGTACGTC. Translated: CASSYQQVRAYEQYV.

The genes are TRBV6-5 and TRBJ1-5, with D maybe TRBD1 (5 bases). Germline loops: CDR1 MNHEY, CDR2 SVGAGI. The CDR3 is 14 amino acids. V lost 5 bases to trimming and J lost 4 bases, with 12 bases between them. The DNA for the CDR3 is TGTGCCAGCAGTCCGAGACAGCCTAATCAGCCCCAGCATTTT. The encoded protein is CASSPRQPNQPQHF.

This clonotype came up many times. CDR3 sequence (DNA): TGCGCCAGCAGCCAACAAGACGGCCGCACAGATACGCAGTATTTT. Its protein product is CASSQQDGRTDTQYF. The rearrangement links TRBV4-3 to TRBJ2-3; no reliable D call. CDR3 length equals 15 residues. Germline assignment: CDR1 LGHNA and CDR2 YSLEER. The V and J ends lost 2 bases and 1 base respectively, with 10 bases between them.

This clonotype was seen more than once but under ten times. The chain has TRBV5-1 and TRBJ2-2; either TRBD1 or TRBD2 may supply D (5 bases each). The germline gives CDR1 SGHRS, CDR2 YFSETQ. This CDR3 is 14 amino acids long. V shed 3 bases and J shed 1 base, with 7 bases lying between them. CDR3 residues: CASSWDGNTGELFF. The CDR3 DNA follows: TGCGCCAGCAGCTGGGACGGGAACACCGGGGAGCTGTTTTTT.

This clonotype occurred many times. As DNA, the CDR3 is TGTGCCAGCAGTTCCCGGGGAAGCTCCTATAATTCACCCCTCCACTTT. As protein: CASSSRGSSYNSPLHF. V usage is TRBV27 and J usage is TRBJ1-6; D not certain. The V gene's germline CDR1 is MNHEY and CDR2 SMNVEV (reference sequence). The CDR3 covers 16 residues. Trimming left V 4 bases short and J 0 bases short, with 10 bases between.

This clonotype occurred a few times. The chain recombines TRBV16 with TRBJ2-3; 7 bases fit TRBD2. Per the germline V gene, CDR1 is KGHSY and CDR2 is FQNENV. The CDR3 has 14 residues. Trimming at V came to 5 bases and at J to 2 bases, leaving 4 bases not matched to a gene. The CDR3 nucleotides read TGTGCCAGCAGCACGCGGGGGTCCACAGATACGCAGTATTTT. Its protein is CASSTRGSTDTQYF.

The rearrangement uses TRBV20-1 and TRBJ1-2, with D uncertain. The ends were cut back, 0 bases at V and 1 base at J, with 12 bases in the middle. CDR1 is DFQATT and CDR2 is SNEGSKA in the germline V gene (reference sequence). The CDR3 has 15 amino acids. CDR3 loop: CSARDLEKGNYGYTF. Written as DNA, the CDR3 is TGCAGTGCTAGAGATCTCGAAAAGGGTAACTATGGCTACACCTTC.

The chain couples TRBV19 to TRBJ1-5; 7 nucleotides agree with TRBD1. Germline trimming cut 3 bases from V and 7 bases from J; bases unmatched to any gene: 6. CDR3 length equals 14 residues. Per germline, CDR1 LNHDA and CDR2 SQIVND (reference sequence). As DNA, the CDR3 is TGTGCCAGTAGTATTTCACAGGGGATACAGCCCCAGCATTTT. This sequence encodes CASSISQGIQPQHF.

The chain has TRBV12-3 or TRBV12-4 and TRBJ2-6, with 7 bases that match TRBD2. V was clipped by 11 bases and J by 2 bases; unmatched bases: 6. The CDR3 totals 14 residues. Written as DNA, the CDR3 is TGTGCCTCGTCGGGGAGGGCTGGGGCCAACGTCCTGACTTTC. This translates into CASSGRAGANVLTF.

In its sample, this clonotype was seen many times. The chain has TRBV6-6 and TRBJ1-1; possibly TRBD1 for D (6 bases). This CDR3 is 12 amino acids long. The germline V gene has CDR1 MNHNY and CDR2 SVGAGI (reference sequence). The ends were cut back, 2 bases at V and 13 bases at J, with 14 bases in the middle. The CDR3 loop is CASSYLDRRGFF. The CDR3 region has the DNA TGTGCCAGCAGTTACCTGGACAGAAGAGGTTTCTTT.

This clonotype was picked up a small number of times. The rearrangement links TRBV5-6 to TRBJ1-1; D is ambiguous. Germline CDR1 is SGHDT and CDR2 is YYEEEE. V was trimmed by 0 bases and J by 0 bases, leaving 9 bases between them. The CDR3 totals 15 residues. The DNA for the CDR3 is TGTGCCAGCAGCTTGGCCCGGGAATTGAACACTGAAGCTTTCTTT. As protein: CASSLARELNTEAFF.

The chain combines TRBV2 with TRBJ2-7; D could derive from TRBD1 or TRBD2 (5 bases each). CDR1 SNHLY and CDR2 FYNNEI come from the germline V gene. Trimming stripped 8 bases from V and 2 bases from J, with 13 bases between. The CDR3 sequence is 13 residues long. The CDR3 is CASRDSGTYEQYF. CDR3 DNA: TGTGCCAGCCGCGACAGCGGTACCTACGAGCAGTACTTC.

This clonotype was seen more than once but under ten times. This rearrangement joins TRBV7-2 to TRBJ2-3; a possible D gene is TRBD2 (7 bases). This CDR3 comprises 16 residues. The V end lost 1 base, the J end lost 4 bases, and 15 bases lay between the germline ends. Germline values: CDR1 SGHTA, CDR2 FQGNSA. In DNA form, the CDR3 reads TGTGCCAGCAGCTTAGGAGCCGGGGGGCCCCCAGATACGCAGTATTTT. This codes for CASSLGAGGPPDTQYF.